A selection of T cell receptor beta chains follows, all from one sample in a study of cytomegalovirus exposure and HLA in healthy donors. Repertoires were generated with immunoSEQ multiplex PCR, while TCRdb's copy carries only in-frame clones and drops some. This repertoire shows 200,000 to 250,000 clones, 80% to 85% found once; its top ten account for 0.71%. The sample comprised PBMCs. The receptors were sampled from a boy aged 2 to 10 in good health and CMV-seronegative. Each CDR3 is given with its conserved first and last residue. Each record gives: V gene, J gene, CDR3 length, D gene, clone size, CDR3 DNA, CDR3 protein. A D gene is named only where the DNA matches it firmly. Size is omitted from some rows. Given values are once, few, many or a class for expanded clones.

TRBV14	TRBJ2-3	16	.	once	TGTGCCAGCAGCCAAGATCTTCCGGGGAGCACAGATACGCAGTATTTT	CASSQDLPGSTDTQYF
TRBV19	TRBJ1-1	14	.	.	TGTGCCAGTAGTATGGTGGGGGGGAACACTGAAGCTTTCTTT	CASSMVGGNTEAFF
TRBV14	TRBJ2-5	16	TRBD1	.	TGTGCCAGCAGCCCCAGACAGGGAAGGCCAAGGGAGACCCAGTACTTC	CASSPRQGRPRETQYF
TRBV18	TRBJ1-4	15	.	.	TGTGCCAGCTCACCAATTCCAGGGCCCAATGAAAAACTGTTTTTT	CASSPIPGPNEKLFF
TRBV30	TRBJ1-2	14	TRBD1	few	TGTGCCTGGAGTTCAGGGGGCAACGGCTATGGCTACACCTTC	CAWSSGGNGYGYTF
TRBV5-1	TRBJ2-7	16	TRBD1	.	TGCGCCAGCAGCTCCACCTTCGGACAGGGGGGATACGAGCAGTACTTC	CASSSTFGQGGYEQYF
TRBV5-4	TRBJ2-2	13	.	.	TGTGCCAGCAGCCTCGACATCGCCGGGGAGCTGTTTTTT	CASSLDIAGELFF
TRBV7-9	TRBJ2-3	15	TRBD2	.	TGTGCCAGCAGCACAAGCGGGAGCTCAACAGATACGCAGTATTTT	CASSTSGSSTDTQYF
TRBV2	TRBJ1-5	13	.	.	TGTGCCAGCAGTGATCAGATGGATCAGCCCCAGCATTTT	CASSDQMDQPQHF
TRBV5-1	TRBJ2-3	13	.	.	TGCGCCAGCAGCCCCCCTAGCACAGATACGCAGTATTTT	CASSPPSTDTQYF